This is a list of T cell receptor beta chains from one sample in a study of shared clonotypes between healthy human individuals. Libraries were prepared by immunoSEQ multiplex PCR; TCRdb keeps only in-frame clonotypes and omits some of them. The data contain under 850,000 clones, just under 75% of them singletons. The sequencing input was memory CD4+ T cells sorted from blood. The receptors were sampled from a woman in her twenties or thirties in good health. CDR3s include the opening cysteine and the closing phenylalanine or tryptophan. The order of the fields is J gene, clone size, V gene, D gene, CDR3 DNA, CDR3 protein. A D gene is named only where the DNA matches it firmly. Size values are once, few and many counts, or a class for expanded clones, and some rows have none.

j_call: TRBJ2-3; clone_size: many; v_call: TRBV18; d_call: -; cdr3_nt: TGTGCCAGCTCACCACCAGAATTCACAGATACGCAGTATTTT; cdr3_aa: CASSPPEFTDTQYF
j_call: TRBJ1-4; clone_size: -; v_call: TRBV15; d_call: -; cdr3_nt: TGTGCCACCAGCAGGTCAAAGGTAGAAAAACTGTTTTTT; cdr3_aa: CATSRSKVEKLFF
j_call: TRBJ2-3; clone_size: few; v_call: TRBV27; d_call: -; cdr3_nt: TGTGCCAGCAGCCTTGGCCCAGCGGGCACAGATACGCAGTATTTT; cdr3_aa: CASSLGPAGTDTQYF
j_call: TRBJ1-3; clone_size: few; v_call: TRBV11-3; d_call: -; cdr3_nt: TGTGCCAGCAGCCTCTCGGACGGAAACACCATATATTTT; cdr3_aa: CASSLSDGNTIYF
j_call: TRBJ2-1; clone_size: -; v_call: TRBV7-3; d_call: TRBD2; cdr3_nt: TGTGCCAGCAGCTTAGGCCCCCCTAGCGGCAGCTCCTACAATGAGCAGTTCTTC; cdr3_aa: CASSLGPPSGSSYNEQFF
j_call: TRBJ2-3; clone_size: -; v_call: TRBV6-1; d_call: -; cdr3_nt: TGTGCCAGCAGTGGCGGATTGGGCGGGAGAGGGGGGGATACGCAGTATTTT; cdr3_aa: CASSGGLGGRGGDTQYF
j_call: TRBJ2-1; clone_size: -; v_call: TRBV7-3; d_call: TRBD2; cdr3_nt: TGTGCCAGCAGCTCTTCTAGCGGGAGGGCCTATGAGCAGTTCTTC; cdr3_aa: CASSSSSGRAYEQFF
j_call: TRBJ1-2; clone_size: many; v_call: TRBV5-4; d_call: -; cdr3_nt: TGTGCCAGCAGGGAAGGAAACGGCTACACCTTC; cdr3_aa: CASREGNGYTF
j_call: TRBJ1-2; clone_size: -; v_call: TRBV16; d_call: TRBD1; cdr3_nt: TGTGCCAGCAGCCAGGGACAGGTTGGCTATGGCTACACCTTC; cdr3_aa: CASSQGQVGYGYTF
j_call: TRBJ2-1; clone_size: many; v_call: TRBV25-1; d_call: TRBD2; cdr3_nt: TGTGCCAGCAGTGAAAGCGGGGGGAACTCCTACAATGAGCAGTTCTTC; cdr3_aa: CASSESGGNSYNEQFF
j_call: TRBJ2-3; clone_size: -; v_call: TRBV5-1; d_call: -; cdr3_nt: TGCGCCAGCAGCCTGGATGAGGGGATGCGGGCGGGCCGGAGCACAGATACGCAGTATTTT; cdr3_aa: CASSLDEGMRAGRSTDTQYF
j_call: TRBJ1-1; clone_size: -; v_call: TRBV18; d_call: TRBD1; cdr3_nt: TGTGCCAGCTCACCCCGGGACAGGGGCACTGAAGCTTTCTTT; cdr3_aa: CASSPRDRGTEAFF
j_call: TRBJ2-3; clone_size: -; v_call: TRBV9; d_call: TRBD1; cdr3_nt: TGTGCCAGCAGCCGCTCAGGGGGCGGGACAGATACGCAGTATTTT; cdr3_aa: CASSRSGGGTDTQYF
j_call: TRBJ1-4; clone_size: -; v_call: TRBV5-4; d_call: TRBD1; cdr3_nt: TGTGCCAGCAGACGCGCCGGGACAGGGAAAGAAAAACTGTTTTTT; cdr3_aa: CASRRAGTGKEKLFF
j_call: TRBJ2-5; clone_size: -; v_call: TRBV5-1; d_call: -; cdr3_nt: TGCGCCAGCAGCAAGACAGTAGAACAAGAGACCCAGTACTTC; cdr3_aa: CASSKTVEQETQYF
j_call: TRBJ1-1; clone_size: -; v_call: TRBV28; d_call: -; cdr3_nt: TGTGCCAGCAGTTTTTTTAGGAGAAATGAGAACACTGAAGCTTTCTTT; cdr3_aa: CASSFFRRNENTEAFF